The 24 T cell receptor beta chains below all came from one sample that was sequenced in a study of human T cells and chemical hapten exposure. TCRdb reprocessed the RACE reads via MiXCR and lists one record per CDR3 protein. The table includes more than 100,000 distinct CDR3 sequences, roughly 15% detected once. The time point here: patch test 1, 2 weeks after DPC sensitization. Treatment reported: therapeutic diphenylcyclopropenone sensitization with weekly scalp DPC. The sample consisted of whole blood, taken in connection with sensitization to the hapten diphenylcyclopropenone (DPC). These receptors came from a man younger than 35 with alopecia areata. Some clones in this sample may be carry-over from other donors' samples.

This clonotype came up a few times. J is TRBJ2-1 and V is TRBV29-1; D possibly matches TRBD1 or TRBD2 (5 bases each). The V gene lost 4 bases and the J gene lost 3 bases, with 16 bases spanning the gap. The CDR3 loop spans 15 amino acids. Germline lookup yields CDR1 SQVTM and CDR2 ANQGSEA. CDR3 sequence (DNA): TGCAGCGTTGCACTCGGGGCACCCGGCTACAATGAGCAGTTCTTC. Translated: CSVALGAPGYNEQFF.

This clonotype was detected only a few times. The rearrangement uses TRBV19 and TRBJ2-1; D uncertain. Germline values: CDR1 LNHDA, CDR2 SQIVND (reference sequence). Trimming pared 4 bases from V and 5 bases from J, leaving 9 bases between. CDR3 length: 13 amino acids. The CDR3 is CASSKGLNNEQFF. The CDR3 coding sequence is TGTGCCAGTAGTAAGGGCCTTAACAATGAGCAGTTCTTC.

V gene TRBV12-3 or TRBV12-4 combines with J gene TRBJ2-1; D is unclear. Trimming shortened V by 6 bases and J by 4 bases, and 13 bases separated the two germline ends. The CDR3 is made up of 14 amino acids. CDR3 protein: CASSLGPAYNEQFF. As DNA, the CDR3 is TGTGCCAGCAGCCTCGGCCCCGCGTACAATGAGCAGTTCTTC.

The V gene is TRBV5-1, the J gene TRBJ2-1; 9 bases match TRBD1. Germline CDR1 and CDR2: SGHRS and YFSETQ. This CDR3 has 15 amino acids. Germline trimming cut 4 bases from V and 9 bases from J; bases unmatched to any gene: 11. This chain's CDR3 is CASSLGTGYSGEQFF. The CDR3 DNA follows: TGCGCCAGCAGCCTAGGGACAGGGTATTCGGGTGAGCAGTTCTTC.

This clonotype was observed a few times. The rearrangement uses TRBV6-2 or TRBV6-3 and TRBJ1-6; the D is unclear. CDR3 length: 14 residues. The V and J ends lost 6 bases and 4 bases respectively, with 10 bases between them. Germline V CDR1 and CDR2: MNHEY, SVGEGT. Here the CDR3 DNA reads TGTGCCAGCAGAGGCCGGGAATATAATTCACCCCTCCACTTT. Its translation is CASRGREYNSPLHF.

V usage is TRBV14 and J usage is TRBJ2-3; the match to TRBD2 covers 7 bases. The CDR3 runs 17 residues. With V trimmed by 4 bases and J by 5 bases, 15 bases remained unmatched. CDR1 and CDR2 (germline): SGHDN, FVKESK. CDR3 in amino acids: CASSPPWGAGSQDTQYF. The CDR3 nucleotides read TGTGCCAGCAGCCCCCCGTGGGGAGCGGGGTCCCAAGATACGCAGTATTTT.

The chain joins TRBV28 to TRBJ2-7; D could derive from TRBD1 or TRBD2 (5 bases each). The CDR3 covers 16 residues. CDR1 and CDR2 from the germline V gene are MDHEN and SYDVKM. Trimming left V 6 bases short and J 4 bases short, with 22 bases between. CDR3 bases: TGTGCCAGCAGCCTAGAGACGGGGCCCCAATTATACGAGCAGTACTTC. Translated, it gives CASSLETGPQLYEQYF.

V and J are TRBV3-1 and TRBJ1-1; D is unclear. The V end lost 2 bases, the J end lost 9 bases, and 10 bases lay between the germline ends. This CDR3 region has 12 residues. CDR1 and CDR2 from the germline V gene are LGHDT and YNNKEL (reference sequence). CDR3 coding DNA: TGTGCCAGCAGCCAACTACGGACCAAAGCTTTCTTT. It yields the protein CASSQLRTKAFF.

The chain uses TRBV11-2 and TRBJ1-1; D gene unclear. The V end was cut by 2 bases, the J end by 3 bases, with 7 bases between. Germline V lookup: CDR1 SGHAT, CDR2 FQNNGV. The CDR3 is 13 residues long. CDR3 nucleotides: TGTGCCAGCAGCTTACACGCAGACACTGAAGCTTTCTTT. Protein: CASSLHADTEAFF.

This clonotype has at least ten counts. V usage is TRBV6-2 or TRBV6-3 and J usage is TRBJ2-7; D unresolved. The CDR3 spans 13 residues. V was shortened by 2 bases and J by 1 base, with 6 bases between the two germline ends. The V gene's germline CDR1 is MNHEY and CDR2 SVGEGT. The CDR3 DNA follows: TGTGCCAGCAGTTACCACTTTTCCTACGAGCAGTACTTC. Its protein is CASSYHFSYEQYF.

This clonotype was counted at least ten times. The J gene is TRBJ1-5, the V gene TRBV20-1; D is unclear. V lost 5 bases to trimming and J lost 0 bases, with 8 bases between them. The CDR3 has 13 amino acids. Germline loops: CDR1 DFQATT, CDR2 SNEGSKA (reference sequence). The CDR3 sequence is CSAVTDSNQPQHF. The CDR3 nucleotides read TGCAGTGCTGTTACGGATAGCAATCAGCCCCAGCATTTT.

The V gene is TRBV9, the J gene TRBJ2-1; TRBD1 agrees at 8 bases. The CDR3 is 15 amino acids. Losses at the gene ends were 3 bases for V and 6 bases for J; bases not matched to a gene: 8. Germline loops: CDR1 SGDLS, CDR2 YYNGEE. The CDR3 region has the DNA TGTGCCAGCAGCGGTCTTGGGACAGGTGTCAATGAGCAGTTCTTC. This translates into CASSGLGTGVNEQFF.

This clonotype has just a few counts. The chain has TRBV27 and TRBJ2-3; 10 positions agree with TRBD1. Trimming at V came to 5 bases and at J to 6 bases, leaving 11 bases not matched to a gene. CDR1 and CDR2 (germline): MNHEY, SMNVEV (reference sequence). The CDR3 is 16 residues long. CDR3 protein: CASSPSTGGAGDTQYF. CDR3 nucleotide sequence: TGTGCCAGCAGTCCCTCGACAGGGGGCGCAGGGGATACGCAGTATTTT.

Concerning this clonotype: Just one base apart from a much larger clone, this may be a read error. V and J are TRBV18 and TRBJ2-6; 7 positions agree with TRBD1. Germline CDR1 reads KGHSH; CDR2 reads LQKENI. This CDR3 spans 16 amino acids. Trimming removed 5 bases from V and 4 bases from J; junction bases left unmatched: 8. The CDR3: CASSSGRGNGANVLTF. The CDR3 nucleotides read TGTGCCAGCTCATCCGGCAGGGGGAACGGGGCCAACGTCCTGACTTTC.

In this sample, this clonotype turned up a few times. The chain combines TRBV6-5 with TRBJ1-1; D may be TRBD1 (5 bases). The CDR3 length is 15 residues. Trimming stripped 8 bases from V and 3 bases from J, with 19 bases between. CDR1 MNHEY and CDR2 SVGAGI come from the germline V gene. The CDR3 region has the DNA TGTGCCAGCGGCTATCCGGGGCTGGTTGACACTGAAGCTTTCTTT. Protein: CASGYPGLVDTEAFF.

This clonotype was seen a few times. This rearrangement joins TRBV12-3 or TRBV12-4 to TRBJ1-1; no clear D gene. This CDR3 spans 13 amino acids. Trimming stripped 6 bases from V and 1 base from J, with 9 bases between. The CDR3 loop is CASRITANTEAFF. CDR3 DNA: TGTGCCAGCAGGATTACAGCGAACACTGAAGCTTTCTTT.

The genes are TRBV5-1 and TRBJ1-2, with D tentatively TRBD1 (5 bases). The V end was cut by 0 bases, the J end by 6 bases, with 9 bases between. The germline V gene has CDR1 SGHRS and CDR2 YFSETQ. The CDR3 sequence is 13 residues long. CDR3 bases: TGCGCCAGCAGCTTGGAGGGGCAGGATGGCTACACCTTC. This sequence encodes CASSLEGQDGYTF.

This clonotype was found a few times. The chain carries TRBV24-1 and TRBJ2-7; 9 nucleotides match TRBD1. The CDR3 extends over 18 amino acids. Per germline, CDR1 KGHDR and CDR2 SFDVKD. The V segment lost 0 bases and the J segment 6 bases; nucleotides outside the gene matches: 14. CDR3 nucleotide sequence: TGTGCCACCAGTGATTTGCACCGGACAGGGGTTTGGAACTGCGAGCAGTACGTC. This gives the protein CATSDLHRTGVWNCEQYV.

In this sample, this clonotype is medium-sized. The missing conserved phenylalanine or tryptophan at the end of this CDR3 makes a read error likely. The limits of the CDR3 on the DNA are not certain, so only TCRdb's listed CDR3 is given. This chain joins TRBV5-6 and TRBJ2-7; the D call TRBD1 from the table was never checked on the DNA. The CDR3 region is 8 residues in length, termini included. Germline-derived CDR1 and CDR2 are SGHDT and YYEEEE. The CDR3 sequence: CASRVGGR.

This clonotype has more than one count but fewer than ten. The genes are TRBV6-4 and TRBJ2-2, with D possibly called TRBD1 or TRBD2 (5 bases each). Looked up from germline, CDR1 is MRHNA and CDR2 is SNTAGT. V lost 8 bases and J lost 4, with 17 bases in between. This CDR3 contains 15 residues. CDR3 sequence (DNA): TGTGCCAGCTCCCCGGGCCCAGGGAGCACCGGGGAGCTGTTTTTT. This encodes CASSPGPGSTGELFF.

Ten or more counts support this clonotype. The chain uses TRBV6-5 and TRBJ2-7; 7 bases agree with TRBD1. CDR3 length: 15 residues. Germline V gene data show CDR1 as MNHEY and CDR2 as SVGAGI. V gave up 0 bases and J gave up 5 bases; unmatched junction bases: 7. The chain's CDR3 is CASSYSEGAWDEQYF. The CDR3 nucleotides read TGTGCCAGCAGTTACTCTGAGGGGGCTTGGGACGAGCAGTACTTC.

This clonotype was recorded at least ten times. The chain joins TRBV18 to TRBJ2-3, with 9 bases aligning to TRBD2. Germline CDR1 is KGHSH and CDR2 is LQKENI. The CDR3 length is 15 residues. The V and J ends lost 0 bases and 7 bases, in that order; junction bases with no gene match: 5. The CDR3 sequence: CASSPPSGGRNTQYF. The CDR3, as DNA: TGTGCCAGCTCACCACCTAGCGGGGGAAGGAATACGCAGTATTTT.

This clonotype was counted only a few times. The chain is built from TRBV20-1 and TRBJ1-2; a weak D match, TRBD1 (5 bases). Germline CDR1 is DFQATT and CDR2 is SNEGSKA (reference sequence). The CDR3 spans 11 residues. Trimming left V 1 base short and J 8 bases short, with 8 bases between. The CDR3 nucleotides are TGCAGTGCTAGAGCGGGGCAGGGCTACACCTTC. It is translated as CSARAGQGYTF.

The chain couples TRBV3-1 to TRBJ2-7; possibly TRBD1 for D (7 bases). Germline V lookup: CDR1 LGHDT, CDR2 YNNKEL (reference sequence). This CDR3 has 12 residues. V was clipped by 4 bases and J by 12 bases, with 16 bases between them. Written as DNA, the CDR3 is TGTGCCAGCAGCCCGGGGGACAGCCCGGTGTACTTC. Protein sequence: CASSPGDSPVYF.